Here is one T cell receptor (beta chain) with its context. This CDR3 has 13 amino acids. In germline, CDR1 is WSHSY, CDR2 SAAADI. Trimming took 5 bases from V and 7 from J; bases not matched to a gene: 7. The record originates from a study of blood T cell repertoires in COVID-19. The assay was immunoSEQ multiplex PCR, and TCRdb's table has in-frame clones only and misses some. The sample yields 200,000 or so clones, 83% seen once. Sequenced input: PBMCs or T cells enriched from blood (not recorded which). The sequence derives from a woman aged 45 to 65 who had been exposed to COVID-19. The chain combines TRBV10-2 with TRBJ1-1, with 7 bases aligning to TRBD1. The CDR3 reads CASSSSGTDEAFF. Written as DNA, the CDR3 is TGCGCCAGCAGTTCTTCCGGGACAGATGAAGCTTTCTTT.